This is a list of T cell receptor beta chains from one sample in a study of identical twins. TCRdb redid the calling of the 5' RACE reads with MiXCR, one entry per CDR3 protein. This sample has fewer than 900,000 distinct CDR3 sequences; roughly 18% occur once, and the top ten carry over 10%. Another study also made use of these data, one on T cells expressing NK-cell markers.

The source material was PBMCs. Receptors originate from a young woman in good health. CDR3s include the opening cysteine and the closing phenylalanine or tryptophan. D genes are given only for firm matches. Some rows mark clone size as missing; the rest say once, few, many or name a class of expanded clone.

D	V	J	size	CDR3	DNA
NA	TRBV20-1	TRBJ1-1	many	CSARDYRGLAEAFF	TGCAGTGCTAGAGATTATCGAGGGTTGGCTGAAGCTTTCTTT
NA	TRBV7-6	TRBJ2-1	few	CASSFSFPNEQFF	TGTGCCAGCAGCTTCAGTTTCCCCAATGAGCAGTTCTTC
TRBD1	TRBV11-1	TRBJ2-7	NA	CASSSNLPFQDRGTYEQYF	TGTGCCAGCTCCTCGAACCTCCCGTTCCAGGACAGGGGGACCTACGAGCAGTACTTC
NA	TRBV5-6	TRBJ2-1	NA	CASSLGRRGEQFF	TGTGCCAGCAGCTTGGGACGGCGAGGGGAGCAGTTCTTC
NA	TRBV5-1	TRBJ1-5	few	CASSSDGYSNQPQHF	TGCGCCAGCAGCTCGGACGGATATAGCAATCAGCCCCAGCATTTT
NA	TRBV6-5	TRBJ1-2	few	CASSYSDTNYGYTF	TGTGCCAGCAGTTACTCGGACACTAACTATGGCTACACCTTC
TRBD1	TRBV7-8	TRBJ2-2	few	CASSSGTGSYTGELFF	TGTGCCAGCAGCTCTGGGACAGGGTCATATACCGGGGAGCTGTTTTTT
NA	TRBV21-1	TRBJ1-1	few	CASSNHLGNTEAFF	TGTGCCAGCAGCAATCACCTGGGGAACACTGAAGCTTTCTTT
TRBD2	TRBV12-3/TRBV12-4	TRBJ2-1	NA	CASSFVGLANEQFF	TGTGCCAGCAGTTTTGTGGGACTAGCTAATGAGCAGTTCTTC
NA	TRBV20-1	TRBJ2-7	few	CSARELIGRYEQYF	TGCAGTGCTAGAGAACTCATAGGGCGCTACGAGCAGTACTTC
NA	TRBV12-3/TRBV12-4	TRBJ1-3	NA	CASSFLVSGNTIYF	TGTGCCAGCAGTTTTCTGGTTTCTGGAAACACCATATATTTT
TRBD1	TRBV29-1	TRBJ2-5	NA	CSVTGDRGSEETQYF	TGCAGCGTGACTGGGGACAGGGGTTCGGAAGAGACCCAGTACTTC
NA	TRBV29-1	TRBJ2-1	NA	CSAGRGPEQFF	TGCAGCGCGGGCCGAGGGCCAGAGCAGTTCTTC
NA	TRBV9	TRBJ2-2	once	CVVPRDGGVTGELFF	TGTGTCGTCCCCCGAGACGGTGGAGTTACCGGGGAGCTGTTTTTT
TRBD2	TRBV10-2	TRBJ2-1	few	CASSEWRGTSDYNEQFF	TGCGCCAGCAGTGAGTGGAGGGGGACTAGCGACTACAATGAGCAGTTCTTC
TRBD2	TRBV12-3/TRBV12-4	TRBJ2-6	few	CASRSSGGSLWANVLTF	TGTGCCAGCAGATCTAGCGGGGGTAGTCTCTGGGCCAACGTCCTGACTTTC
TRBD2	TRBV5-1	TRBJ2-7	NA	CASSLSGGGDGQYF	TGCGCCAGCAGCCTGAGCGGGGGCGGTGACGGGCAGTACTTC
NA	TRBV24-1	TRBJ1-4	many	CATSDSADGRATNEKLFF	TGTGCCACCAGTGATTCTGCGGACGGACGAGCAACTAATGAAAAACTGTTTTTT
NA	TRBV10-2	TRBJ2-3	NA	CASSESGGDADTQYF	TGCGCCAGCAGTGAGTCGGGAGGTGACGCAGATACGCAGTATTTT
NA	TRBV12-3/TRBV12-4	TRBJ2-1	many	CASSPQAGSEQFF	TGTGCCAGCAGTCCTCAGGCCGGTTCTGAGCAGTTCTTC
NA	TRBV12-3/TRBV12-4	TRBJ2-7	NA	CASSFRYSGTGTEQYF	TGTGCCAGCAGTTTTCGGTACTCTGGAACCGGGACCGAGCAGTACTTC
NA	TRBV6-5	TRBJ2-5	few	CASSYQGPETQYF	TGTGCCAGCAGTTACCAGGGCCCAGAGACCCAGTACTTC
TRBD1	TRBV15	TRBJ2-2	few	CATSGAGTANTGELFF	TGTGCCACCAGCGGTGCCGGGACAGCGAACACCGGGGAGCTGTTTTTT
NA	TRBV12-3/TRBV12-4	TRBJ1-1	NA	CASSPLGAGNTEAFF	TGTGCCAGCAGTCCCTTGGGGGCCGGAAACACTGAAGCTTTCTTT
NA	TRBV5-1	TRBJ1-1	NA	CASSTNPQGNTEAFF	TGCGCCAGCAGCACAAATCCCCAGGGCAACACTGAAGCTTTCTTT
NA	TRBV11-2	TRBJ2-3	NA	CASSPGGLGDTQYF	TGTGCCAGCAGCCCCGGAGGGCTAGGGGATACGCAGTATTTT
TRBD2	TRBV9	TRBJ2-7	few	CASSKDGLAGISYEQYF	TGTGCCAGCAGCAAAGACGGACTAGCGGGAATCTCCTACGAGCAGTACTTC
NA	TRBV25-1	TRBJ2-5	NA	CASSLGDGTQYF	TGTGCCAGCAGTTTAGGGGATGGGACCCAGTACTTC
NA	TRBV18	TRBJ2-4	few	CASSPVDLNIQYF	TGTGCCAGCTCACCAGTGGATTTAAACATTCAGTACTTC
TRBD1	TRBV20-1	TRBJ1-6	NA	CSARDRGTTPLHF	TGCAGTGCTAGGGACAGGGGGACGACACCCCTCCACTTT
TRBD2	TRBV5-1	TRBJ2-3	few	CASSLGSAGSDTQYF	TGCGCCAGCAGCTTGGGGTCAGCGGGGTCAGATACGCAGTATTTT
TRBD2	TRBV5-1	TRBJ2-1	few	CASSPDSGGAPNEQFF	TGCGCCAGCAGCCCGGATAGCGGGGGGGCCCCCAATGAGCAGTTCTTC
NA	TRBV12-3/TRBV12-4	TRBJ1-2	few	CASSLGGVGYTF	TGTGCCAGCAGTTTAGGAGGGGTCGGCTACACCTTC
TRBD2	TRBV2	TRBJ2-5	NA	CASTPETSGGAETQYF	TGTGCCAGCACCCCGGAGACTAGCGGGGGAGCAGAGACCCAGTACTTC
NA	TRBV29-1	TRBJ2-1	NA	CSVEPSGKNDEQFF	TGCAGCGTTGAACCGTCGGGGAAAAATGATGAGCAGTTCTTC
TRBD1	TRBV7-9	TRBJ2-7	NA	CASSLRDRGGTHEQYF	TGTGCCAGCAGCCTCCGGGACAGGGGAGGAACACACGAGCAGTACTTC
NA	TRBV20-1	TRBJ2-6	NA	CSARQGSTGANVLTF	TGCAGTGCTCGCCAGGGGTCTACTGGGGCCAACGTCCTGACTTTC
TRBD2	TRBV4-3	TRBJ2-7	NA	CASSQAGTTTYEQYF	TGCGCCAGCAGCCAAGCCGGGACTACAACCTACGAGCAGTACTTC
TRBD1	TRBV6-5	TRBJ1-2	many	CASSSPPTGGYGYTF	TGTGCCAGCAGTTCCCCCCCGACAGGGGGATATGGCTACACCTTC
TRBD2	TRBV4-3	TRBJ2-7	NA	CASSQGISGSKVYEQYF	TGCGCCAGCAGCCAAGGCATTAGCGGGAGTAAGGTCTACGAGCAGTACTTC
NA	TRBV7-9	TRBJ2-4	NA	CASSFVDQNIQYF	TGTGCCAGCAGCTTTGTCGATCAAAACATTCAGTACTTC
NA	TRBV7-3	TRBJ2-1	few	CASSPRDLPHNEQFF	TGTGCCAGCAGCCCCCGGGACTTACCCCACAATGAGCAGTTCTTC
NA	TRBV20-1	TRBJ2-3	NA	CSASRGRDTQYF	TGCAGTGCTTCCCGGGGGAGGGATACGCAGTATTTT
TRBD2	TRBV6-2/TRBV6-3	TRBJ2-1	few	CASTDSGGVYNEQFF	TGTGCCAGCACCGACTCGGGAGGAGTTTACAATGAGCAGTTCTTC
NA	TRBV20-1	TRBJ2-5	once	CSTRDSLETQYF	TGCAGCACCCGGGATTCCCTGGAGACCCAGTACTTC
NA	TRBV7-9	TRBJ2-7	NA	CASSLDPLPYEQYF	TGTGCCAGCAGCTTAGACCCGTTACCCTACGAGCAGTACTTC
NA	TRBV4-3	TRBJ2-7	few	CASSQDVGRDPPYEQYF	TGCGCCAGCAGCCAAGATGTCGGGCGGGATCCTCCCTACGAGCAGTACTTC
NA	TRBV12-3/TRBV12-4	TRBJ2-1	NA	CASSSQGFHSYNEQFF	TGTGCCAGCAGTTCCCAAGGGTTCCACTCCTACAATGAGCAGTTCTTC
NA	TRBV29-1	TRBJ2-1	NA	CSVDPGAGSYNEQFF	TGCAGCGTTGATCCCGGGGCCGGCTCCTACAATGAGCAGTTCTTC
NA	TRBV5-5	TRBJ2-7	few	CASSLTIGEYEQYF	TGTGCCAGCAGCCTGACCATCGGGGAGTACGAGCAGTACTTC
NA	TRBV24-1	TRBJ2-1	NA	CATSDLGTATGEQFF	TGTGCCACCAGTGATTTAGGGACGGCAACGGGTGAGCAGTTCTTC
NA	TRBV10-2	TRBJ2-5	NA	CASSESWGAFQETQYF	TGCGCCAGCAGTGAGTCCTGGGGAGCGTTCCAAGAGACCCAGTACTTC
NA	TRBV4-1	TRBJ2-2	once	CASSQEPPGANTGELFF	TGCGCCAGCAGCCAAGAACCTCCCGGGGCGAACACCGGGGAGCTGTTTTTT
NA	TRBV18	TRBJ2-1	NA	CASSPTQDSEQFF	TGTGCCAGCTCACCAACACAGGATAGTGAGCAGTTCTTC
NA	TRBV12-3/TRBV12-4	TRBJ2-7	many	CASRPGQYYEQYF	TGTGCCAGCAGACCAGGACAGTACTACGAGCAGTACTTC
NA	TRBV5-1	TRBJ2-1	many	CASSFAFEGSNEQFF	TGCGCCAGCAGCTTTGCATTCGAGGGAAGCAATGAGCAGTTCTTC
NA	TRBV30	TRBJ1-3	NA	CAWSVGNTIYF	TGTGCCTGGAGTGTAGGAAACACCATATATTTT
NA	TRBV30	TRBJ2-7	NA	CAWERTSPTYEQYF	TGTGCCTGGGAGCGTACCAGTCCTACCTACGAGCAGTACTTC
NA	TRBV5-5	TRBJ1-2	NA	CASVGGVGYGYTF	TGTGCCAGCGTCGGTGGGGTTGGGTATGGCTACACCTTC